This T cell receptor beta chain was obtained from a study of beta chain features in type 1 diabetes. Study overall: Patients looked much like healthy donors when it came to age, gender and cell yields. The study's findings and limits: TCRB CDR3s from Type 1 diabetes patients were moderately but significantly shorter in all four CD4+ subsets. Any PCR bias toward short templates would affect both groups alike.

Sorting based on CD45RO/CCR7/CD25/CD127/CD95/CD27 separated CD4+ naive, central memory, regulatory and stem cell-like memory cells. The V gene end was trimmed by 8 bases and the J gene end by 5 bases; junction bases not matched to a gene: 8. Germline CDR1 reads MNHEY; CDR2 reads SVGAGI. This CDR3 is built from 14 residues. Every bit of the isolated RNA underwent reverse transcription, so sequencing read expressed TCRB transcripts. Clones were read by immunoSEQ multiplex PCR, and TCRdb kept only the in-frame ones, dropping some. The sample holds approximately 15,000 clones; roughly three quarters are singletons and the top ten take more than 0.25%. A remark on this clone: Its antigen is not known.

The rearrangement uses TRBV6-5 and TRBJ1-5, with 8 positions matching TRBD1. This receptor was obtained from a woman between 18 and 29 years old with type 1 diabetes. Input material: stem cell memory CD4+ T cells from blood. Written as DNA, the CDR3 is TGTGCCAGCCGAACCCGGACAGGGTATCAGCCCCAGCATTTT. Translating gives CASRTRTGYQPQHF.